The TCR beta chain described here comes from a study of cytomegalovirus exposure and HLA in healthy donors. Points from the study as a whole: High sensitivity and specificity were reportedly achieved when the classifier diagnosed cytomegalovirus status. For most TCR beta V segments, an earlier analysis put the productive rate at about 87% or about 30% of the time. Most TCR sequences were rare, but some public TCRs occurred in many donors. CMV antigen specificity was confirmed in vitro for a few CMV-associated chains.

The CDR3 runs to 13 residues. Per the germline V gene, CDR1 is LNHDA and CDR2 is SQIVND (reference sequence). V was cut by 4 bases and J by 5 bases, with 11 bases left in between. PCR used 60 Vbeta primers and 13 Jbeta primers. The repertoire was sequenced with immunoSEQ multiplex PCR; TCRdb's copy has only in-frame clones and lacks some. This table has approximately 120,000 clones, more than 70% appearing once. For this clone: Its antigen is as yet unknown.

Sequenced: PBMCs. V is TRBV19 and J is TRBJ2-5; a weak D match, TRBD2 (6 bases). The TCR originated in a woman aged 25 to 45 in good health and CMV-seropositive. CDR3 residues: CASSTIREETQYF. In DNA, the CDR3 is TGTGCCAGTAGTACCATTCGGGAGGAGACCCAGTACTTC.